The clone carrying this TCR beta chain was counted between two and nine times. Repertoires were generated with immunoSEQ multiplex PCR, while TCRdb's copy carries only in-frame clones and drops some. The table includes hundreds of thousands of clones, around nine tenths detected once. The sample belongs to a study of blood T cell repertoires in COVID-19. V lost 4 bases, J lost 0 bases, and 8 bases stayed unmatched. Germline V CDR1 and CDR2: SGDLS, YYNGEE. This CDR3 has 17 residues. The study recruited people aged roughly 18 to 100 years across roughly 23 US areas. J is TRBJ2-1 and V is TRBV9; 9 bases align to TRBD2. This TCR came from a woman between 40 and 50 years old who had recovered from COVID-19. The sequencing input was PBMCs or T cells enriched from blood (not recorded which). The CDR3 loop reads CASSPRLAESSYNEQFF. The CDR3 region has the DNA TGTGCCAGCAGCCCCCGACTAGCGGAGAGCTCCTACAATGAGCAGTTCTTC.